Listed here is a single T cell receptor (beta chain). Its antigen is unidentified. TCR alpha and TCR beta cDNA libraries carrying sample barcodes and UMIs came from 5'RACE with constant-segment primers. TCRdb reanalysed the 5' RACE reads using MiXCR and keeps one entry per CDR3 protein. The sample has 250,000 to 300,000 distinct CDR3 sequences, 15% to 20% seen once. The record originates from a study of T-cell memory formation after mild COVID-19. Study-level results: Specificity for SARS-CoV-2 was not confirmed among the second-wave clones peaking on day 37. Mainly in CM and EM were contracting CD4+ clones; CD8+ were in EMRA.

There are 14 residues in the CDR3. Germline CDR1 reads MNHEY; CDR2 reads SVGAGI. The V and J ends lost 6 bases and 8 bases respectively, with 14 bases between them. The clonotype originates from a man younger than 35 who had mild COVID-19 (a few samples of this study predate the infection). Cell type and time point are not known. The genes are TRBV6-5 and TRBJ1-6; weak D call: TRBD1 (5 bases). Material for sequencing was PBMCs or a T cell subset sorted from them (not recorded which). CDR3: CASRRGPNHSPLHF. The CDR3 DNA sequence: TGTGCCAGCAGAAGGGGACCGAACCATTCACCCCTCCACTTT.